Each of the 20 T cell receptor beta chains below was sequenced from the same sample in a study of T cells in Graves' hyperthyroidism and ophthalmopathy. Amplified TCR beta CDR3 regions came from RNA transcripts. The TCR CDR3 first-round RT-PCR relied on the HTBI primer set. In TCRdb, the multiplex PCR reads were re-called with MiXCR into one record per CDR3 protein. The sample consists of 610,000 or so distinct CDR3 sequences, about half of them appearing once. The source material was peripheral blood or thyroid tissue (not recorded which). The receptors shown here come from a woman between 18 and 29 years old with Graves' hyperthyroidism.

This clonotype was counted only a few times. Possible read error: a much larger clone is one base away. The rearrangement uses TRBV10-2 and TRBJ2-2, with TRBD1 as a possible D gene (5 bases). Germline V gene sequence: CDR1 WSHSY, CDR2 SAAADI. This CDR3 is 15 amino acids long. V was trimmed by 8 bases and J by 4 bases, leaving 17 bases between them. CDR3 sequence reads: CASLKQEHITGELFF. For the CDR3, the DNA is TGCGCCAGCCTTAAACAGGAACATATCACCGGGGAGCTGTTTTTT.

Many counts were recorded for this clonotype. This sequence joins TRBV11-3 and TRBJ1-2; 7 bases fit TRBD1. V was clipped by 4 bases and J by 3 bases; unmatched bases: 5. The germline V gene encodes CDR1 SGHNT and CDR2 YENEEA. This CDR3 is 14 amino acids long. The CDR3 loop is CASSYTGTDYGYTF. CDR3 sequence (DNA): TGTGCCAGCAGCTATACCGGGACAGACTATGGCTACACCTTC.

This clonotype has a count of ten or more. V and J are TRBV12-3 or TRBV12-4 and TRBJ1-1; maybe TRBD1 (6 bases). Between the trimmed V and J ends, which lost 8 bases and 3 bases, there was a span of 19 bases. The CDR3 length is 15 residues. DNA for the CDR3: TGTGCCAGCGGCCCGGTGGGGGGCCGGGACACTGAAGCTTTCTTT. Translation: CASGPVGGRDTEAFF.

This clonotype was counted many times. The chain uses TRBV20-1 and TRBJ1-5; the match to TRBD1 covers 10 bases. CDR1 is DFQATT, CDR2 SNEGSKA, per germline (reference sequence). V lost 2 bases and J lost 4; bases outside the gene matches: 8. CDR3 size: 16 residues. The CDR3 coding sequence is TGCAGTGCTAGATTAACTTCGGGACAGGGGAATCAGCCCCAGCATTTT. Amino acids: CSARLTSGQGNQPQHF.

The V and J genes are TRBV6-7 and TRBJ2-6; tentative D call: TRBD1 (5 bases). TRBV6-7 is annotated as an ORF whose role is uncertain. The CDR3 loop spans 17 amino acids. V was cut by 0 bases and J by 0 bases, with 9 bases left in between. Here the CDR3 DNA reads TGTGCCAGCAGTTACTCGCAGGGAAGCTCTGGGGCCAACGTCCTGACTTTC. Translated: CASSYSQGSSGANVLTF.

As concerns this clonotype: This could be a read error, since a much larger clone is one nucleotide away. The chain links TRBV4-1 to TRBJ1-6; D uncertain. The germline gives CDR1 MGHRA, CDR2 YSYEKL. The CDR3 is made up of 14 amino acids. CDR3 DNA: TGTGCCGGCAGCCAGGAGACCGGTAATTCACCCCTCCACTTT. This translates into CAGSQETGNSPLHF.

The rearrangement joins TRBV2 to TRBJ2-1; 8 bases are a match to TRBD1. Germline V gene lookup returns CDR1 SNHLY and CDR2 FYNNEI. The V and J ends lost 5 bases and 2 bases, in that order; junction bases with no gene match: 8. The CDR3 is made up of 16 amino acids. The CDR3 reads CASSRLGTGPYNEQFF. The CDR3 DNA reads TGTGCCAGCAGTAGGCTCGGGACAGGACCCTACAATGAGCAGTTCTTC.

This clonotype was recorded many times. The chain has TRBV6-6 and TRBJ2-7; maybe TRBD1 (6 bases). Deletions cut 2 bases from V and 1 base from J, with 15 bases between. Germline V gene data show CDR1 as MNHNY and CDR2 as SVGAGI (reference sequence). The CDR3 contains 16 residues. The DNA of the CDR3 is TGTGCCAGCAGTTACGGCATCTTGGACAGTTCCTACGAGCAGTACTTC. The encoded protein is CASSYGILDSSYEQYF.

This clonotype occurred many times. The CDR3 nucleotides read TGTGCCAGTTCCATGAGGGGCAGGGGGCCTAACTATGGCTACACCTTC. It specifies CASSMRGRGPNYGYTF. The chain links TRBV19 to TRBJ1-2, with 8 nucleotides matching TRBD1. J was trimmed by 0 bases and V by 8 bases; bases with no gene match: 11. The CDR3 length is 16 residues. Germline assignment: CDR1 LNHDA and CDR2 SQIVND (reference sequence).

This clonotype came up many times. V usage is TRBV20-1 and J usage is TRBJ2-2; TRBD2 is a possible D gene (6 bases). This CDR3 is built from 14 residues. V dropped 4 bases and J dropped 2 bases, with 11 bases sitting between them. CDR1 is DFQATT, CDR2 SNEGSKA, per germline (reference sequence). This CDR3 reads CSATRESNTGELFF. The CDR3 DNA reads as TGCAGTGCTACTCGGGAGTCAAACACCGGGGAGCTGTTTTTT.

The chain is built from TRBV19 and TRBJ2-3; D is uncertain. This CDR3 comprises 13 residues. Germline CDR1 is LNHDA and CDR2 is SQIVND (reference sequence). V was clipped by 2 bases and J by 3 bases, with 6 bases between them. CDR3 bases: TGTGCCAGTAGTATACGCGGTACAGATACGCAGTATTTT. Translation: CASSIRGTDTQYF.

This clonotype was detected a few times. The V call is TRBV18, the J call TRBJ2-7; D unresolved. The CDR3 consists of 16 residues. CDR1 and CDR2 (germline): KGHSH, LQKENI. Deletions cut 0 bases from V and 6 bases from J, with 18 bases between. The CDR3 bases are TGTGCCAGCTCACCACCGATCCCTCAGCATGTGGCCGAGCAGTACTTC. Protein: CASSPPIPQHVAEQYF.

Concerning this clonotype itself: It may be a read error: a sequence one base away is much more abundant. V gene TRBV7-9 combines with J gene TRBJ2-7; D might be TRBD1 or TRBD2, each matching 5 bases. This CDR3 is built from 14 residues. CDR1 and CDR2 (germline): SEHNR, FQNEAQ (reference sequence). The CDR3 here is CACSFWGPAYEQYF. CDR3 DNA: TGTGCCTGCAGCTTCTGGGGACCCGCCTACGAGCAGTACTTC.

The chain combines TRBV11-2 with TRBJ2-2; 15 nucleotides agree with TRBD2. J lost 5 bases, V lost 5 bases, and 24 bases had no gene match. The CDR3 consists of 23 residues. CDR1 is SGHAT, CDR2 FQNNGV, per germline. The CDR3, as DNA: TGTGCCAGCAGCCTGTCCGCCGGGGACAGGGGGACTAGCGGGAGGAGCCGAACCGGGGAGCTGTTTTTT. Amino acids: CASSLSAGDRGTSGRSRTGELFF.

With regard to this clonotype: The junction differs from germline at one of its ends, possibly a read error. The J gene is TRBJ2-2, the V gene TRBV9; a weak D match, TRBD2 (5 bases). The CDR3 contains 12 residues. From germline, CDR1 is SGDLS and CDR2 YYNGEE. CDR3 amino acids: CASSSLTGEQFF. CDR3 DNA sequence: TGTGCCAGCAGCTCATTAACCGGGGAGCAGTTTTTT.

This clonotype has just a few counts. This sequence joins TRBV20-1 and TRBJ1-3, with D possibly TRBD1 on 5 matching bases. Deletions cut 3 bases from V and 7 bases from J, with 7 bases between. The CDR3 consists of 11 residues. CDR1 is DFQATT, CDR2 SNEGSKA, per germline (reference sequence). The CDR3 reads CSARGGNTIYF. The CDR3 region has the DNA TGCAGTGCTAGGGGGGGGAACACCATATATTTT.

As DNA, the CDR3 is TGTGCCAGCAGCGAGAGAAGCACAGATACGCAGTATTTT. This codes for CASSERSTDTQYF. The chain is built from TRBV5-6 and TRBJ2-3, with D hard to call. Germline CDR1 SGHDT, CDR2 YYEEEE. Trimming removed 4 bases from V and 0 bases from J, with 6 bases in between. The CDR3 spans 13 residues. The entire variable domain, with the rest obtained from reference TRBV5-6 and TRBJ2-3, is as follows: DAGVTQSPTHLIKTRGQQVTLRCSPKSGHDTVSWYQQALGQGPQFIFQYYEEEERQRGNFPDRFSGHQFPNYSSELNVNALLLGDSALYLCASSERSTDTQYFGPGTRLTVL.

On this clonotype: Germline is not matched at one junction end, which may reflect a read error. CDR3: CASRDTGTYEQHF. CDR3 DNA: TGTGCCAGCAGGGACACCGGGACCTACGAGCAGCACTTC. V is TRBV7-2 and J is TRBJ2-7, with D perhaps being TRBD1 or TRBD2 (5 bases each). The CDR3 extends over 13 amino acids. The germline V gene encodes CDR1 SGHTA and CDR2 FQGNSA. The complete variable domain, with remaining parts taken from reference TRBV7-2 and TRBJ2-7, reads GAGVSQSPSNKVTEKGKDVELRCDPISGHTALYWYRQSLGQGLEFLIYFQGNSAPDKSGLPSDRFSAERTGGSVSTLTIQRTQQEDSAVYLCASRDTGTYEQHFGPGTRLTVT.

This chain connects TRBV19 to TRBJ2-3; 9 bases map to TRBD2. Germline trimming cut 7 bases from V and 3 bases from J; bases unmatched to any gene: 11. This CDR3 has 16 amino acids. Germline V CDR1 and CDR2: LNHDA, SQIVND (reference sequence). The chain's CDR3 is CASTSLMREGTDTQYF. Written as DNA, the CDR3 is TGTGCCAGTACCTCGCTCATGCGGGAGGGTACAGATACGCAGTATTTT.

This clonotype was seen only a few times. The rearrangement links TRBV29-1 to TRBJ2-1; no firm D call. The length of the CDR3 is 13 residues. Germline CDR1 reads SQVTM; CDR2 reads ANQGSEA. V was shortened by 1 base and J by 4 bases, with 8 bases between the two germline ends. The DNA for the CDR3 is TGCAGCGTTGAAGGTCCAGAATACAATGAGCAGTTCTTC. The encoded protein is CSVEGPEYNEQFF.